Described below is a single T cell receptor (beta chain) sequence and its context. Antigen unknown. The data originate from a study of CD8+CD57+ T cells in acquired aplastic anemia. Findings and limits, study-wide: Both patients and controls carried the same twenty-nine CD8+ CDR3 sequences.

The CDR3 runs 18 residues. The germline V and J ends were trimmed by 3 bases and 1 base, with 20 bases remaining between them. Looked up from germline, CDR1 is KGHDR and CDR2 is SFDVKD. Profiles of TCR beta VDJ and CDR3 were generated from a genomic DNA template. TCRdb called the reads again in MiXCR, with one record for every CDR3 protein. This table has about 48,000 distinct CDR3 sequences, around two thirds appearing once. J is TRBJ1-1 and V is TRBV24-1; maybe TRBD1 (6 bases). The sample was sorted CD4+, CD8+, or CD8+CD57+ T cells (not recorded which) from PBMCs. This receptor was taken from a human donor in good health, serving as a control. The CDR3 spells CATSDAGLRGTPNTEAFF. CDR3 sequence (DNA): TGTGCCACCAGTGATGCGGGGCTTAGGGGGACACCGAACACTGAAGCTTTCTTT.